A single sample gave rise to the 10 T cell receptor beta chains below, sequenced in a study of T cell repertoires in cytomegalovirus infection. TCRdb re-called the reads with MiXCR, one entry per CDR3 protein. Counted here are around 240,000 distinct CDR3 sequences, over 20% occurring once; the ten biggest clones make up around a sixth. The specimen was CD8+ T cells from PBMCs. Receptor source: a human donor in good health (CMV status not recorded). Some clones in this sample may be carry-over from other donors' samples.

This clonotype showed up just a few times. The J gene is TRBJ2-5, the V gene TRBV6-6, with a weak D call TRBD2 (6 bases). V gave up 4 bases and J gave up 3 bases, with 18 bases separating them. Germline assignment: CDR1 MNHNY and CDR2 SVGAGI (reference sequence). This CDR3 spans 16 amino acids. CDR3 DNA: TGTGCCAGCAGTTTAACTAGCCCACCTGGGAAAGAGACCCAGTACTTC. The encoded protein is CASSLTSPPGKETQYF.

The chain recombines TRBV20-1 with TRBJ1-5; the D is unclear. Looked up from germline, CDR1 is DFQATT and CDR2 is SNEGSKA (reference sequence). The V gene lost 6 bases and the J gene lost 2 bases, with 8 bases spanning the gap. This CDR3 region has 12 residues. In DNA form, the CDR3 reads TGCAGTGCAGCTGACGGCAATCAGCCCCAGCATTTT. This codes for CSAADGNQPQHF.

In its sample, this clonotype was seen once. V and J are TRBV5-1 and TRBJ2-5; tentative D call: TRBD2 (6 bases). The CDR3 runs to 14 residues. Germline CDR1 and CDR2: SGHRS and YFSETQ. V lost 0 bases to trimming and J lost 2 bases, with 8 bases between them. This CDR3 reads CASSLVRGQETQYF. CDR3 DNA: TGCGCCAGCAGCTTGGTGCGGGGTCAAGAGACCCAGTACTTC.

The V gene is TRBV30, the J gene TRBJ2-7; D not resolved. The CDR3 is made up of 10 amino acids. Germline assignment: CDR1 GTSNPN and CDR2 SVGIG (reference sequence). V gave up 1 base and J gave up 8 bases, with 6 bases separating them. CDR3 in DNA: TGTGCCTGGAGTGACGGACAGCAGTACTTC. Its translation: CAWSDGQQYF.

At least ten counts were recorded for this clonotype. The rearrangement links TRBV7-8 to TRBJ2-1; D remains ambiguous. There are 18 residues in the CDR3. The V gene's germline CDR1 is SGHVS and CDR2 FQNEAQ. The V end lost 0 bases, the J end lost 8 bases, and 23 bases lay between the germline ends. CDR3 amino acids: CASSLASRYGEATDEQFF. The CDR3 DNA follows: TGTGCCAGCAGCTTAGCATCCCGGTACGGCGAAGCTACCGATGAGCAGTTCTTC.

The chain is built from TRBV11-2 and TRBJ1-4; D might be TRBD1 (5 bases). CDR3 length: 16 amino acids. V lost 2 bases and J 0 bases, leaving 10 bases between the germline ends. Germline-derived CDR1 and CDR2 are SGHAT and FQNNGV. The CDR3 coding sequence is TGTGCCAGCAGCTTACGACAGCCCTCAACTAATGAAAAACTGTTTTTT. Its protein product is CASSLRQPSTNEKLFF.

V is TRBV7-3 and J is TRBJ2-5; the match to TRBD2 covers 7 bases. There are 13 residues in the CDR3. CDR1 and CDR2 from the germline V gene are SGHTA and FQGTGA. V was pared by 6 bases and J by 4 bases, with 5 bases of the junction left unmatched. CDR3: CASRFGLGETQYF. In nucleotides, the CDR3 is TGTGCCAGCAGGTTCGGACTAGGAGAGACCCAGTACTTC.

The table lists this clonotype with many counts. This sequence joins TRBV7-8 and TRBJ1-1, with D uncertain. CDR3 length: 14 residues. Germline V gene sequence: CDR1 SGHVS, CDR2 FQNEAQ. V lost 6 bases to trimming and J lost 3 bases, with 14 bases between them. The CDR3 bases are TGTGCCAGCAGTTTAACGTTCGGGGACACTGAAGCTTTCTTT. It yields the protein CASSLTFGDTEAFF.

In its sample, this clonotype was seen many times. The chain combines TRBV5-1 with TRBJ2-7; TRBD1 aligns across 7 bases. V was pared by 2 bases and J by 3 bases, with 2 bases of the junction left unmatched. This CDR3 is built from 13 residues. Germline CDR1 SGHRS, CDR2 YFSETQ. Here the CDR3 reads CASSFHRGYEQYF. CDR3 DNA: TGCGCCAGCAGCTTTCACAGGGGCTACGAGCAGTACTTC.

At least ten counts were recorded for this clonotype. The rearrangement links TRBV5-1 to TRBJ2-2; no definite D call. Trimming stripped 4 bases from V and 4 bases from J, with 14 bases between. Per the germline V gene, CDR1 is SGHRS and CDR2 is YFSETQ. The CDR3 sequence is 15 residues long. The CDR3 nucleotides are TGCGCCAGCAGCGCCGAGAGTGTTCGCACCGGGGAGCTGTTTTTT. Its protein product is CASSAESVRTGELFF. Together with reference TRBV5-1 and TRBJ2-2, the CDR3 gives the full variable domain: KAGVTQTPRYLIKTRGQQVTLSCSPISGHRSVSWYQQTPGQGLQFLFEYFSETQRNKGNFPGRFSGRQFSNSRSEMNVSTLELGDSALYLCASSAESVRTGELFFGEGSRLTVL.